The clone carrying this TCR beta chain appeared once. The antigen is unknown. Unique molecular identifiers were built into the TCRbeta library. TCRdb called the PCR reads again in MiXCR, with one record for every CDR3 protein. The table lists some 600,000 distinct CDR3 sequences, 13% of them singletons, with 2% to 2.5% in the top ten. This entry is derived from a study of T-cell reconstitution after alpha-beta-depleted transplantation in children. Per germline, CDR1 LGHNA and CDR2 YSLEER. After removal of 2 bases from V and 3 bases from J, the junction contained 8 bases not matched to a gene. This CDR3 has 18 residues. Regarding the study as a whole: There were some patients whose high TCRbeta diversity at day 60 came from surviving recipient T cells and thymic progenitors. Alpha-beta T cells about two months after transplant reportedly derived from several hundred expanded graft clones. After one year, T-cell counts and TCRbeta diversity mostly came from new T cells.

The receptor's source is a male patient aged 5 to 17 who had a stem cell transplant for acute myeloid leukemia, so the T cells may come from the graft donor. Specimen: PBMCs, mostly from graft donor cells, collected 360 days after TCRalphabeta/CD19-depleted stem cell transplant. The chain links TRBV4-3 to TRBJ2-7; 15 bases fit TRBD2. The CDR3 coding sequence is TGCGCCAGCAGCCAACATTGGACTAGCGGGAGGGGTGTCTACGAGCAGTACTTC. Translating gives CASSQHWTSGRGVYEQYF.